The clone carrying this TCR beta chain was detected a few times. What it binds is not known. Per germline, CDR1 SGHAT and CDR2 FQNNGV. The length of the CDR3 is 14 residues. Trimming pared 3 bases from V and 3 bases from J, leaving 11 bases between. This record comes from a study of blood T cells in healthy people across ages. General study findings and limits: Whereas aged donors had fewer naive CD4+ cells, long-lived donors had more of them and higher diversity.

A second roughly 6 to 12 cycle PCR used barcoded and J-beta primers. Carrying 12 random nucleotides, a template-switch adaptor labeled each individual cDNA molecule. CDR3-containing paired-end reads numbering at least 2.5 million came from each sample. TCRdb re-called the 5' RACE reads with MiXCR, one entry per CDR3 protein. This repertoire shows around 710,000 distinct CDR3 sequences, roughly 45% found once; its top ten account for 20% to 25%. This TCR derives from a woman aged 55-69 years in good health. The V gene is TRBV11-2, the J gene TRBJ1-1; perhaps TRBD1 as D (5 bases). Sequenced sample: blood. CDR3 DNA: TGTGCCAGCAGCTTCGAGGGGAGGGACACTGAAGCTTTCTTT. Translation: CASSFEGRDTEAFF. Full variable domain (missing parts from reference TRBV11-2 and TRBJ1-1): EAGVAQSPRYKIIEKRQSVAFWCNPISGHATLYWYQQILGQGPKLLIQFQNNGVVDDSQLPKDRFSAERLKGVDSTLKIQPAKLEDSAVYLCASSFEGRDTEAFFGQGTRLTVV.